This T cell receptor (beta chain) was sequenced for a study of blood T cell repertoires in COVID-19. Study-level background: Specimens from acute and convalescent COVID-19 originated in the United States, Italy and Spain. The analysed material was cDNA or gDNA that came from T cells, B-cell-depleted T cells, or PBMCs.

The CDR3 contains 15 residues. Germline assignment: CDR1 SNHLY and CDR2 FYNNEI. Trimming cost V 1 base and J 5 bases; bases outside gene matches: 7. Per the original data handling: Estimation of nucleated cell counts relied on the amplification of reference gene primers. Repertoires were generated with immunoSEQ multiplex PCR, while TCRdb's copy carries only in-frame clones and drops some. V and J calls and clone size are copied from that table; D and trimming were computed from the DNA. The sample holds under 150,000 clones, more than 75% seen once. The clonotype originates from a man in his fifties with active COVID-19. The chain recombines TRBV2 with TRBJ1-2; 7 bases are a match to TRBD1. Sequenced: peripheral blood. The CDR3 DNA follows: TGTGCCAGCAGTGAAGGTCAGGGGGTTTATTATGGCTACACCTTC. Its protein product is CASSEGQGVYYGYTF.